This T cell receptor (beta chain) was found in a study of blood T cell repertoires in COVID-19 (dated by TCRdb to the early 2020s). Notes on the research overall: Collaborator samples came from the United States, Italy and Spain and covered acute and convalescent phases of COVID-19. A freely available public database, intended as a resource for researchers studying the immune response to SARS-CoV-2, is where the repertoires were released. The sample metadata nearly always contained a de-identified subject ID, COVID-19 status, age in years and sex. Samples came from the ongoing ImmuneRACE study (first 160 participants) plus 1,254 subjects from 6 global collaborators. The prospective study material was composed of cDNA or gDNA derived from T cells, B-cell-depleted T cells, or PBMCs. Subjects who had been exposed to COVID-19, were actively infected with it, or had recovered from it provided the deeply sampled blood TCRbeta repertoires that made up the dataset. HLA class I and class II types, where available, came from metadata supplied by the sample provider rather than from assay-based typing.

The collaborating institutions used their own protocols to collect whole blood in K2EDTA tubes. For TCRbeta analysis, collaborator samples were shipped as frozen whole blood, as isolated PBMCs, or as DNA extracted from either sample type. What the authors observed across the whole study: The quantity of clinical and demographic metadata differed by source and by participant and was supplied without curation.

This clone appeared once. Its binding antigen is unknown. Per-base qualities were not stored, and no clone one base away is much larger. CDR1 and CDR2, looked up from the germline V gene, are SGHDN and FVKESK. V and J are truncated by 8 bases and 3 bases respectively, leaving an intervening sequence of 20 bases. The CDR3 has 15 amino acids, counting the end cysteine and phenylalanine. The DNA shown is the 45-base CDR3, in frame from base 1. TCRbeta CDR3 regions were amplified from genomic DNA using the immunoSEQ Assay, a bias-controlled multiplex PCR. Per the source publication's procedure: Nucleated cell counts per sample were estimated from amplification of reference gene primers within the assay. To quantify the absolute abundance of each unique TCRbeta CDR3 rearrangement, sequence reads were collapsed and filtered. For each sample, productive Simpson clonality was calculated as the square root of Simpson's diversity index over productive rearrangements. TCRdb took over this immuneACCESS table, retaining in-frame rearrangements with V and J assigned. Such tables are incomplete; in checked studies, under half of the missing clones stem from an unresolved V gene, and the remainder is unexplained. The V and J calls and clone size were taken over from that table, and D and trimming were inferred from the DNA. Counted in this sample were about 400,000 clones; approximately 90% of them appeared once. The ten largest clones capture around 4.4% of the sample.

This sequence uses TRBV14 and TRBJ2-7; perhaps TRBD1 is the D gene, with 5 bases matching. The sequence derives from a woman in her thirties with acute or convalescent COVID-19. The sample consisted of peripheral blood. The nucleotide sequence is given as TGTGCCAGCGCTAACAGGCGACAAGGAGACTACGAGCAGTACTTC. It specifies CASANRRQGDYEQYF. Extended through the reference TRBV14 and TRBJ2-7 proteins, this CDR3 yields the full variable domain: EAGVTQFPSHSVIEKGQTVTLRCDPISGHDNLYWYRRVMGKEIKFLLHFVKESKQDESGMPNNRFLAERTGGTYSTLKVQPAELEDSGVYFCASANRRQGDYEQYFGPGTRLTVT.